This T cell receptor (beta chain) was found in a study of blood T cell repertoires in COVID-19. Whole-study context: Samples of COVID-19 (acute and convalescent) were obtained from the United States, Italy and Spain. Sources were T cells, B-cell-depleted T cells, or PBMCs; the material itself was cDNA or gDNA.

J gave up 4 bases and V 7 bases, and 8 bases lay outside the gene matches. The CDR3 consists of 15 residues. Germline CDR1 SGHVS, CDR2 FNYEAQ. Sequencing used immunoSEQ multiplex PCR; TCRdb keeps in-frame clones, though not all of them. The profile shows about 170,000 clones, 89% of them singletons. This clonotype was obtained from a woman aged 18 to 35 who had recovered from COVID-19. The sequenced material came from PBMCs or T cells enriched from blood (not recorded which). The gene calls are TRBV7-6 and TRBJ2-2; 8 bases are a match to TRBD1. The CDR3: CASNPTGVPTGELFF. CDR3 nucleotide sequence: TGTGCCAGCAACCCGACAGGGGTCCCCACCGGGGAGCTGTTTTTT.